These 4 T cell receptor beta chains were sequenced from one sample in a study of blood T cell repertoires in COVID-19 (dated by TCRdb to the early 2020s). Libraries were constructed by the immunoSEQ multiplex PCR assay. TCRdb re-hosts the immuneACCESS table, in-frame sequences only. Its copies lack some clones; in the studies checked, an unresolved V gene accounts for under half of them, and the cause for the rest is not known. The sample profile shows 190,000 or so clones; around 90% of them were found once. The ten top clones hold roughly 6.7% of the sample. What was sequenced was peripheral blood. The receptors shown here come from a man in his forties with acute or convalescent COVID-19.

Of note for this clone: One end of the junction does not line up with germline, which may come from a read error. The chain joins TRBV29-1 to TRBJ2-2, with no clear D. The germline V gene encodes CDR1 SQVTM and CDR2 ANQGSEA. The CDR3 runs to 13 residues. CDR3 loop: CSVKEIGPGELFF. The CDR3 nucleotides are TGCAGCGTTAAAGAAATCGGTCCCGGGGAGCTGTTTTTT.

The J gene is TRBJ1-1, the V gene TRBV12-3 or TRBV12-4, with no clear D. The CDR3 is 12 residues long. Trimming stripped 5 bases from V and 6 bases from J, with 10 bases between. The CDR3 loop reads CASSPKRAEAFF. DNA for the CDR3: TGTGCCAGCAGTCCGAAGCGGGCTGAAGCTTTCTTT.

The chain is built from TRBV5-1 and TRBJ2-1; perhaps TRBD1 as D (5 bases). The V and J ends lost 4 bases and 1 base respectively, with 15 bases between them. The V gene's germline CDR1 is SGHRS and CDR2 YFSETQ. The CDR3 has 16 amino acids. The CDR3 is CASSPSPGYSYNEQFF. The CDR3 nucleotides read TGCGCCAGCAGCCCGAGCCCAGGGTATTCCTACAATGAGCAGTTCTTC.

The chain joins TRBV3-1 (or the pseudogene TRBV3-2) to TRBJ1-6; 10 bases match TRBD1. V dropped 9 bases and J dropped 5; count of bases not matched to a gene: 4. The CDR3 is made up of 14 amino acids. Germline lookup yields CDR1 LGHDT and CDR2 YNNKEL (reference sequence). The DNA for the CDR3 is TGTGCCAGAGGGACAGGGGTCAATAATTCACCCCTCCACTTT. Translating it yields CARGTGVNNSPLHF.